This TCR beta chain emerged from a study of regulatory and conventional T cells in RAG deficiency. Generated by immunoSEQ multiplex PCR, the TCRdb table keeps only in-frame clones and is missing some. The sample lists about 12,000 clones, less than 95% occurring once. Genomic DNA came from blood regulatory T cells gated CD4+ CD25-high CD127-low. A remark on this clone: Its antigen remains unidentified.

Points from the study as a whole: RAG-deficient patients showed markedly lower Shannon entropy and higher Simpson indices than control T-cell subsets.

These data also featured in a second study, about regulatory T cells. That paper notes: Amplification used 52 TRBV primers and 13 TRBJ primers.

This TCR was sampled from a human donor in good health. Source material: CD127- CD25+ CD4+ Tregs sorted from blood.

Here the CDR3 DNA reads TGTGCCAGCAGTGAACAGACAGCTCAGCCCCAGCATTTT. Residues: CASSEQTAQPQHF. V gene TRBV6-1 combines with J gene TRBJ1-5; the D gene is possibly TRBD1 (5 bases). The CDR3 is made up of 13 amino acids. V was clipped by 2 bases and J by 6 bases, with 8 bases between them. Germline CDR1 is MNHNS and CDR2 is SASEGT.